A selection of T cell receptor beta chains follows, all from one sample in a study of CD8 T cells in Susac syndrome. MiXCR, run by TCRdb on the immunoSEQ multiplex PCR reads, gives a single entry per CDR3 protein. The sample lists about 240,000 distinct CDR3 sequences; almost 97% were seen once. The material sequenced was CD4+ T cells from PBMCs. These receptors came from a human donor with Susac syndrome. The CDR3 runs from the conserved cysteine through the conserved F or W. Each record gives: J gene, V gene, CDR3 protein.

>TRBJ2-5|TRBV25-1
CASTNSQETQYF
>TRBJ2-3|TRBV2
CASSEVWTSGVTDTQYF
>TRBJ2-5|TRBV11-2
CASSSPGETQYF
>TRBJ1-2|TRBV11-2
CASSLVRRAYGYTF
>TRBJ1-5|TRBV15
CATSSPIGAGNQPQHF
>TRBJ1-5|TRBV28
CASSSQDSAFFQHF
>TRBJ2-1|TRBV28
CASTRTAYNEQFF
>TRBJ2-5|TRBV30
CAWSRLQETQYF
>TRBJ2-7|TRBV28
CASKRGPAYEQYF
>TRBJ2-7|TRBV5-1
CASSSLSRGAYEQYF
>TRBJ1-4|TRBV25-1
CASSVRVPTNEKLFF
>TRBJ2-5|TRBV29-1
CSVEDWPQETQYF
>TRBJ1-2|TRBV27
CASSLQNRDGYTF
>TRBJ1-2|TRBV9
CASSVDGEYGYTF
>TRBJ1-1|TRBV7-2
CASSLGAGWVTEAFF
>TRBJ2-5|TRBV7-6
CASSLEMRRQETQYF
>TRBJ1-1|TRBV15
CATSTGDNMNTEAFF
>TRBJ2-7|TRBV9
CASSVAIGAAEQYF
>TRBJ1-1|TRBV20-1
CSARDARGNTEAFF
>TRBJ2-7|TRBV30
CAWNRGTAYEQYF
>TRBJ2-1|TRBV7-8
CASSSRLNEQFF
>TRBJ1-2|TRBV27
CASSSAGTEVLNYGYTF
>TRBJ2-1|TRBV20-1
CSAISNTALGEQFF
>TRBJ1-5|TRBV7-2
CASSLDPGSWGAQHF
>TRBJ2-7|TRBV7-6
CASSVTSGSRNEQYF
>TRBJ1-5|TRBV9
CASSGWDGGEPQHF
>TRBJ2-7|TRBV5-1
CASSLFDRGNEQYF
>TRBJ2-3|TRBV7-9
CASSWGPGRSTDTQYF
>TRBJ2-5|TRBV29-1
CSFQRPSETQYF
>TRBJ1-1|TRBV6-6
CASSYSGAGGTEAFF
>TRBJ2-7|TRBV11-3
CASSLGVGTYEQYF
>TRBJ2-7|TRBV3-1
CASSRTPIYEQYF
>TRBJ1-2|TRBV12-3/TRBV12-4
CASRPAGARAGGYTF
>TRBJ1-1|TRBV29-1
CSVRGVSTEAFF
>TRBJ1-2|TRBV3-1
CASRLGGYGYTF
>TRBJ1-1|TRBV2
CASTSPRQTNTEAFF
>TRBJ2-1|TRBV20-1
CSARPTLAGAYNEQFF
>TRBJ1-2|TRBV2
CASSIRTDSNYGYTF
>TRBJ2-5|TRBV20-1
CSARWTEQETQYF
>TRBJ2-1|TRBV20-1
CSASSGSNIGDEQFF
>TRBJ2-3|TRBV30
CAWRRTGLSTDTQYF
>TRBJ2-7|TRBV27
CASYSLVLPYEQYF
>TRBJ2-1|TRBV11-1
CASTPGGRPEQFF
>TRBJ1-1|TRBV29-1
CSAIRATEAFF
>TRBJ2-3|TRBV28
CASSAPGVRDTQYF
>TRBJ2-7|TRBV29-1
CSVVENLGGEQYF
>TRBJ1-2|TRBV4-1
CASSQIGTRDYGYTF
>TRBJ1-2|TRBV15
CATSRDRKAAGLVGYTF
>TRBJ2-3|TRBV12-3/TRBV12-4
CASSFARTDTQYF
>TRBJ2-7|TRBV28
CASSYKYEQYF
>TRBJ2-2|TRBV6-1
CASSGEIAGRNTGELFF
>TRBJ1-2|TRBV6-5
CASSYSRDSNYGYTF
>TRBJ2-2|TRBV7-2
CASSLNPGGLAGELFF